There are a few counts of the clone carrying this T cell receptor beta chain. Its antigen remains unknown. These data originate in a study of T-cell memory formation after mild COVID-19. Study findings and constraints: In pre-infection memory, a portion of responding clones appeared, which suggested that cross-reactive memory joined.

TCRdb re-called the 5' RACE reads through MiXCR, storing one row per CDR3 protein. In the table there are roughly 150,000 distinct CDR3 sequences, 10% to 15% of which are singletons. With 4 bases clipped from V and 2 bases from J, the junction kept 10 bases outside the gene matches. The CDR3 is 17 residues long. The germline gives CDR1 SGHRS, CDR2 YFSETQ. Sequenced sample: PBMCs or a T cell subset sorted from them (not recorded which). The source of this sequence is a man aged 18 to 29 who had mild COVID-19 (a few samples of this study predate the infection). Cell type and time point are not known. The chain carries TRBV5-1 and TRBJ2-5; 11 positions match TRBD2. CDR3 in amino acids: CASSLWLAGGTQETQYF. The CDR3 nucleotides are TGCGCCAGCAGCCTGTGGTTAGCGGGGGGGACTCAAGAGACCCAGTACTTC.